This TCR beta chain was retrieved from a study of T cell clonotyping in hematopoietic cell transplantation. The data were produced by immunoSEQ multiplex PCR, yet TCRdb's version contains in-frame clones alone and is incomplete. The sample contains roughly 10,000 clones, 89% of which appear only once. Points from the study as a whole: Few recipient clonotypes overlapped donors; over 95% were de novo at given depth. Without cell sorting, CD4 versus CD8 contributions remain unresolved.

In this sample, this clone turned up a few times. Its antigen is as yet unknown. Specimen: PBMCs, collected 180 days after allogeneic stem cell transplant. This TCR was recovered from a male patient between 60 and 69 years old who had an allogeneic stem cell transplant from an unrelated donor, so the T cells may come from the graft donor. Some clones in this sample may be carry-over from other donors' samples.

The CDR3 bases are TGTGCCAGCAGCCCGCCGGGCTCGAATCAGCCCCAGCATTTT. Translated, it gives CASSPPGSNQPQHF. V gene TRBV7-9 combines with J gene TRBJ1-5; no clear D gene. From germline, CDR1 is SEHNR and CDR2 FQNEAQ (reference sequence). Trimming took 5 bases from V and 4 from J, leaving 12 bases between them. This CDR3 spans 14 amino acids.